The 29 T cell receptor beta chains below all came from one sample that was sequenced in a study of patients and donors after allogeneic stem cell transplantation. TCRdb used MiXCR to reprocess the RT-PCR reads, holding one entry per CDR3 protein. The repertoire has roughly 200,000 distinct CDR3 sequences, less than 45% of them found once; the top ten carry 25% to 35%. The sequenced sample consisted of blood, either unsorted or a sorted T cell fraction (not recorded which). These receptors all stem from a human donor who was either an allogeneic HSCT recipient or a stem cell or donor lymphocyte infusion donor (not recorded which). It is not recorded whose cells these are; they may come from a transplant donor.

This chain joins TRBV2 and TRBJ1-4; 10 bases are shared with TRBD1. This CDR3 spans 14 amino acids. CDR1 is SNHLY and CDR2 is FYNNEI in the germline V gene. Unmatched junction bases numbered 4, after V lost 7 bases and J lost 5 bases. CDR3 nucleotide sequence: TGTGCCAGCATTCGGACAGGGGGAAATGAAAAACTGTTTTTT. Amino acid sequence: CASIRTGGNEKLFF.

This clonotype was seen a handful of times. J is TRBJ2-1 and V is TRBV29-1, with D hard to call. The CDR3 runs to 14 residues. Germline loops: CDR1 SQVTM, CDR2 ANQGSEA. The V and J ends lost 6 bases and 0 bases respectively, with 12 bases between them. CDR3 loop: CSVPSGSSYNEQFF. The CDR3 DNA follows: TGCAGCGTGCCGTCTGGTAGCTCCTACAATGAGCAGTTCTTC.

This clonotype was counted between two and nine times. The genes are TRBV20-1 and TRBJ2-3; 7 nucleotides line up with TRBD2. The CDR3 has 15 amino acids. With 3 bases clipped from V and 3 bases from J, the junction kept 9 bases outside the gene matches. Germline lookup yields CDR1 DFQATT and CDR2 SNEGSKA (reference sequence). DNA for the CDR3: TGCAGTGCTAGTCAGGGAGCGGGACCTACAGATACGCAGTATTTT. Its protein product is CSASQGAGPTDTQYF.

The rearrangement links TRBV7-8 to TRBJ2-1; 9 positions agree with TRBD2. Germline CDR1 reads SGHVS; CDR2 reads FQNEAQ. The CDR3 length is 16 residues. V was clipped by 4 bases and J by 8 bases; unmatched bases: 12. The CDR3 region has the DNA TGTGCCAGCAGCTCAGATTGGGAGCCTAGCGGGGATGAGCAGTTCTTC. It codes for CASSSDWEPSGDEQFF.

The chain has TRBV4-1 and TRBJ2-5; D might be TRBD2 (5 bases). Trimming pared 4 bases from V and 2 bases from J, leaving 14 bases between. The CDR3 contains 15 residues. From germline, CDR1 is MGHRA and CDR2 YSYEKL. The CDR3 nucleotides read TGCGCCAGCAGCCTGGTACTAGATGGACAAGAGACCCAGTACTTC. Encoded protein: CASSLVLDGQETQYF.

This clonotype was seen more than once but under ten times. The J gene is TRBJ1-1, the V gene TRBV27, with TRBD1 identical over 7 bases. V trimming: 4 bases; J trimming: 3 bases; junction bases outside the gene matches: 11. Germline V gives CDR1 MNHEY, CDR2 SMNVEV (reference sequence). This CDR3 has 16 amino acids. CDR3 sequence: CASSSTGPWDDTEAFF. For the CDR3, the DNA is TGTGCCAGCAGTTCGACAGGGCCCTGGGATGACACTGAAGCTTTCTTT.

In regard to this clonotype: Sequence at one end of the junction differs from germline and may be a read error. The chain has TRBV12-3 or TRBV12-4 and TRBJ2-1; D could derive from TRBD1 or TRBD2 (5 bases each). There are 10 residues in the CDR3. CDR3 in DNA: TGTGCCAGCAGTTCCCCCGGGGCGGGCTTC. Encoded protein: CASSSPGAGF.

This clonotype was observed a few times. The rearrangement links TRBV7-9 to TRBJ2-7; possible D gene TRBD1, 5 bases. V was shortened by 2 bases and J by 0 bases, with 14 bases between the two germline ends. CDR1 is SEHNR and CDR2 is FQNEAQ in the germline V gene (reference sequence). The CDR3 has 16 amino acids. The DNA for the CDR3 is TGTGCCAGCAGCTTAACCAGGACATCGGGCTCCTACGAGCAGTACTTC. Its translation: CASSLTRTSGSYEQYF.

The chain's CDR3 is CASGLTGFTEAFF. CDR3 coding DNA: TGTGCTAGTGGTTTAACGGGGTTCACTGAAGCTTTCTTT. The chain carries TRBV12-5 and TRBJ1-1; D is undetermined. The CDR3 is made up of 13 amino acids. The V and J ends lost 3 bases and 4 bases respectively, with 9 bases between them. The germline CDR1 and CDR2 sequences are LGHNT and FRNRAP.

The genes are TRBV15 and TRBJ1-1, with D tentatively TRBD1 (6 bases). This CDR3 is built from 15 residues. CDR1 LNHNV and CDR2 YYDKDF come from the germline V gene (reference sequence). V lost 9 bases and J 1 base, leaving 18 bases between the germline ends. CDR3 protein: CATLRPTGSNTEAFF. The CDR3 nucleotides are TGTGCCACTCTAAGACCGACAGGCTCGAACACTGAAGCTTTCTTT.

There are a few counts of this clonotype. This chain links TRBV29-1 with TRBJ2-2; D is possibly TRBD1 or TRBD2 (5 bases each). The CDR3 is made up of 16 amino acids. Germline assignment: CDR1 SQVTM and CDR2 ANQGSEA. V lost 4 bases and J 4 bases, leaving 19 bases between the germline ends. The CDR3 reads CSVGQNTGTITGELFF. The CDR3 region has the DNA TGCAGCGTTGGACAAAACACCGGGACGATCACCGGGGAGCTGTTTTTT.

This clonotype was counted between two and nine times. The rearrangement uses TRBV2 and TRBJ1-4; TRBD1 matches at 12 bases. V dropped 6 bases and J dropped 8; count of bases not matched to a gene: 10. The germline V gene encodes CDR1 SNHLY and CDR2 FYNNEI. CDR3 length: 16 amino acids. CDR3 protein: CASRVRDRGPEEKLFF. The CDR3 DNA is TGTGCCAGCAGGGTCCGGGACAGGGGGCCGGAAGAAAAACTGTTTTTT.

This clonotype occurred a few times. The chain recombines TRBV3-1 with TRBJ2-2; D not resolved. V lost 0 bases, J lost 3 bases, and 11 bases lay in between. CDR3 length equals 16 residues. Germline V gene lookup returns CDR1 LGHDT and CDR2 YNNKEL (reference sequence). CDR3 protein: CASSQDLGRDTGELFF. In DNA form, the CDR3 reads TGTGCCAGCAGCCAAGATCTAGGGCGTGACACCGGGGAGCTGTTTTTT.

This clonotype was seen a few times. The chain couples TRBV29-1 to TRBJ2-7; 10 nucleotides align to TRBD1. From germline, CDR1 is SQVTM and CDR2 ANQGSEA. There are 16 residues in the CDR3. V shed 7 bases and J 1 base; nucleotides not matched to a gene: 13. The CDR3: CSAADQPGQGSYEQYF. CDR3 sequence (DNA): TGCAGCGCCGCGGATCAACCGGGACAGGGGTCCTACGAGCAGTACTTC.

V gene TRBV20-1 combines with J gene TRBJ1-1, with a possible D match to TRBD1 (5 bases). The CDR3 loop spans 16 amino acids. Germline-derived CDR1 and CDR2 are DFQATT and SNEGSKA (reference sequence). V was cut by 5 bases and J by 3 bases, with 22 bases left in between. The CDR3 loop is CSAQGSRGGVYTEAFF. CDR3 nucleotides: TGCAGTGCTCAAGGGTCACGCGGAGGGGTTTACACTGAAGCTTTCTTT.

This sequence joins TRBV29-1 and TRBJ1-2, with D hard to call. Germline-derived CDR1 and CDR2 are SQVTM and ANQGSEA. The CDR3 is made up of 14 amino acids. V was clipped by 4 bases and J by 5 bases, with 17 bases between them. DNA for the CDR3: TGCAGCGTTGCCGGTGGAGGACCCACATATGGCTACACCTTC. It encodes CSVAGGGPTYGYTF.

With respect to this clonotype: The missing conserved phenylalanine or tryptophan at the end of this CDR3 makes a read error likely. The chain is built from TRBV18 and TRBJ1-1, with a possible D match to TRBD1 (6 bases). The CDR3 consists of 15 residues. Germline lookup yields CDR1 KGHSH and CDR2 LQKENI. V dropped 3 bases and J dropped 5 bases, with 16 bases sitting between them. The CDR3 nucleotides read TGTGCCAGCTCACCCGTCCAGGGGTCGGGGACTGAAGCTTTCTCT. Protein: CASSPVQGSGTEAFS.

The CDR3 region has the DNA TGCGCCAGCAGCTCCACTGGGGGAGGCGATACGCAGTATTTT. Translated, it gives CASSSTGGGDTQYF. The V and J genes are TRBV5-1 and TRBJ2-3; D possibly corresponds to TRBD2 (6 bases). Germline CDR1 is SGHRS and CDR2 is YFSETQ. The V end lost 3 bases, the J end lost 6 bases, and 14 bases lay between the germline ends. This CDR3 spans 14 amino acids.

This clonotype was detected only a few times. The chain employs TRBV7-3 and TRBJ1-3; D gene ambiguous. Trimming cost V 5 bases and J 2 bases, with 7 bases left between them. There are 13 residues in the CDR3. Germline-derived CDR1 and CDR2 are SGHTA and FQGTGA. CDR3 residues: CASSPKPGNTIYF. DNA of the CDR3: TGTGCCAGCAGCCCCAAGCCTGGAAACACCATATATTTT.

V gene TRBV29-1 combines with J gene TRBJ1-2, with 10 nucleotides matching TRBD1. This CDR3 is built from 12 residues. After removal of 7 bases from V and 6 bases from J, the junction contained 5 bases not matched to a gene. Germline V gene lookup returns CDR1 SQVTM and CDR2 ANQGSEA. The CDR3 loop reads CSAETGGDGYTF. The CDR3 region has the DNA TGCAGCGCCGAGACAGGGGGCGATGGCTACACCTTC.

The chain has TRBV12-3 or TRBV12-4 and TRBJ2-1; 16 bases map to TRBD2. V lost 4 bases and J lost 4; bases outside the gene matches: 10. This CDR3 spans 19 amino acids. CDR3 amino acids: CASSSPPGLAGGPYNEQFF. The CDR3 nucleotides read TGTGCCAGCAGTTCTCCGCCGGGACTAGCGGGAGGGCCTTACAATGAGCAGTTCTTC.

This clonotype was seen only a few times. V usage is TRBV12-5 and J usage is TRBJ2-1, with TRBD2 matching over 7 bases. Germline values: CDR1 LGHNT, CDR2 FRNRAP. J lost 9 bases, V lost 3 bases, and 20 bases had no gene match. This CDR3 contains 18 residues. CDR3 nucleotide sequence: TGTGCTAGTGGTTTTTCGGTCGGAGCGGGATTAGTACCGGTTGAGCAGTTCTTC. It yields the protein CASGFSVGAGLVPVEQFF.

The chain uses TRBV7-9 and TRBJ1-1, with D perhaps matching TRBD1 (6 bases). The CDR3 is made up of 16 amino acids. From germline, CDR1 is SEHNR and CDR2 FQNEAQ (reference sequence). Trimming stripped 5 bases from V and 3 bases from J, with 19 bases between. CDR3 in DNA: TGTGCCAGCAGCCCCCTCCCCGGGACACCACACACTGAAGCTTTCTTT. Its translation is CASSPLPGTPHTEAFF.

The rearrangement links TRBV7-3 to TRBJ2-5; TRBD1 agrees at 9 bases. With 5 bases clipped from V and 7 bases from J, the junction kept 11 bases outside the gene matches. This CDR3 is 15 amino acids long. CDR1 and CDR2 (germline): SGHTA, FQGTGA. The CDR3 nucleotides read TGTGCCAGCAGCGCAACAGGGGCGGACAGGGGGACCCAGTACTTC. It translates to CASSATGADRGTQYF.

J is TRBJ2-7 and V is TRBV6-5, with 7 bases matching TRBD1. The CDR3 has 16 amino acids. Germline loops: CDR1 MNHEY, CDR2 SVGAGI. J gave up 0 bases and V 4 bases, and 9 bases lay outside the gene matches. The DNA for the CDR3 is TGTGCCAGCAGTTCCTACCGACAGGGACGCTCCTACGAGCAGTACTTC. Its translation: CASSSYRQGRSYEQYF.

For the CDR3, the DNA is TGCAGTGCTAGAGGACAGGGCCCCTACGAGCAGTACTTC. It codes for CSARGQGPYEQYF. J is TRBJ2-7 and V is TRBV20-1; TRBD1 matches 7 bases. Germline V gives CDR1 DFQATT, CDR2 SNEGSKA (reference sequence). This CDR3 has 13 residues. Trimming at V came to 1 base and at J to 2 bases, leaving 2 bases not matched to a gene.

This rearrangement joins TRBV7-9 to TRBJ2-3, with D perhaps TRBD2 (6 bases). Germline loops: CDR1 SEHNR, CDR2 FQNEAQ (reference sequence). CDR3 size: 16 residues. V lost 6 bases, J lost 3 bases, and 19 bases lay in between. CDR3 nucleotides: TGTGCCAGCAGTCCCCACCCGGGCGGGACGACAGATACGCAGTATTTT. Its translation is CASSPHPGGTTDTQYF. Full variable domain (outside the CDR3, taken from reference TRBV7-9 and TRBJ2-3): DTGVSQNPRHKITKRGQNVTFRCDPISEHNRLYWYRQTLGQGPEFLTYFQNEAQLEKSRLLSDRFSAERPKGSFSTLEIQRTEQGDSAMYLCASSPHPGGTTDTQYFGPGTRLTVL.

This clonotype was seen a few times. The chain has TRBV2 and TRBJ1-4; unclear D gene. The CDR3 totals 14 residues. CDR1 SNHLY and CDR2 FYNNEI come from the germline V gene. V lost 5 bases and J 6 bases, leaving 13 bases between the germline ends. The CDR3 nucleotides are TGTGCCAGCAGTCGTCCCGGGAACGATGAAAAACTGTTTTTT. Translation: CASSRPGNDEKLFF.

The V and J genes are TRBV9 and TRBJ2-2; D call uncertain. The CDR3 loop spans 17 amino acids. The germline V gene encodes CDR1 SGDLS and CDR2 YYNGEE. Between the trimmed V and J ends, which lost 0 bases and 2 bases, there was a span of 14 bases. This CDR3 is CASSVDPPAVNTGELFF. In DNA form, the CDR3 reads TGTGCCAGCAGCGTAGATCCCCCTGCGGTAAACACCGGGGAGCTGTTTTTT.